This T cell receptor beta chain was retrieved from a study of blood T cell repertoires in COVID-19. Study-wide background: T cells, B-cell-depleted T cells, or PBMCs provided the cDNA or gDNA that served as material.

Clones were read by immunoSEQ multiplex PCR, and TCRdb kept only the in-frame ones, dropping some. The data hold about 58,000 clones, with approximately 86% observed a single time. The CDR3 runs 17 residues. Germline assignment: CDR1 LNHDA and CDR2 SQIVND (reference sequence). V dropped 3 bases and J dropped 3; count of bases not matched to a gene: 10. The rearrangement uses TRBV19 and TRBJ2-4; TRBD2 agrees at 8 bases. This sequence originates from a woman between 70 and 85 years old with active COVID-19. Material for sequencing was peripheral blood. CDR3 DNA: TGTGCCAGTAGTATCCCGGGAGTAGCGGGAAACAAAAACATTCAGTACTTC. It specifies CASSIPGVAGNKNIQYF.